The following is a T cell receptor beta chain sequence with its context. Its antigen remains unidentified. The source of the sample is a study of T cell responses to AZD1222 COVID-19 vaccine. Study as a whole: Pooled samples include second doses given at about 4 or 12 weeks. Regarding the study as a whole: Nearly half of spike-specific TCRs reportedly target variant regions that are unmutated in the B.1.351 and B.1.1.7 variants. White British people made up most donors, females outnumbered males, and clonal diversity was possibly underestimated. Rises in breadth and depth of Spike-specific TCRs came after two AZD1222 doses.

This table comes from immunoSEQ multiplex PCR, and its TCRdb copy is limited to in-frame clones, with some not included. Of 84,000 or so clones listed, around nine tenths are singletons. Trimming removed 3 bases from V and 6 bases from J, with 11 bases in between. The CDR3 covers 14 residues. Germline-derived CDR1 and CDR2 are LGHDT and YNNKEL (reference sequence). The chain uses TRBV3-1 (or the pseudogene TRBV3-2) and TRBJ1-4; D is possibly TRBD1 (6 bases). This clonotype was obtained from an adult in good health. This sample comprised peripheral blood, obtained on day 0 of AZD1222 vaccination. DNA for the CDR3: TGTGCCAGCAGCCAGAAGGGGGGCGATGAAAAACTGTTTTTT. Translating gives CASSQKGGDEKLFF.